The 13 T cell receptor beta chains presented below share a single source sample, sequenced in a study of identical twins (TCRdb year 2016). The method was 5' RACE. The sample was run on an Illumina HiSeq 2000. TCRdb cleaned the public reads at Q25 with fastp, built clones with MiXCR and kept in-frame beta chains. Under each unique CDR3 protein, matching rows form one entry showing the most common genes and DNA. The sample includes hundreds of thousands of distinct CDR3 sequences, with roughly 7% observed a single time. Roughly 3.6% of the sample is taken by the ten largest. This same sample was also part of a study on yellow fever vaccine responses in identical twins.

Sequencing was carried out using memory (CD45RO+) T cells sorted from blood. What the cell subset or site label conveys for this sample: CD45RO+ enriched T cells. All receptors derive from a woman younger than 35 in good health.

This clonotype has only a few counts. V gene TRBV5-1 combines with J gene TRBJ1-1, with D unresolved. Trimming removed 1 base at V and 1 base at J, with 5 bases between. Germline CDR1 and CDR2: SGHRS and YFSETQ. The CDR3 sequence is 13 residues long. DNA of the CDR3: TGCGCCAGCAGCTTGAGAGCGAACACTGAAGCTTTCTTT. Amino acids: CASSLRANTEAFF.

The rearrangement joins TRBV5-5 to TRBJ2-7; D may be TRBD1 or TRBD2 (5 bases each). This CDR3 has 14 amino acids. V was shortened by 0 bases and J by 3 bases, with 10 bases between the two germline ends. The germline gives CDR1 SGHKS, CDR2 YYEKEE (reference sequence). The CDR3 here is CASSLDGGNYEQYF. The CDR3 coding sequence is TGTGCCAGCAGCTTGGATGGGGGAAACTACGAGCAGTACTTC.

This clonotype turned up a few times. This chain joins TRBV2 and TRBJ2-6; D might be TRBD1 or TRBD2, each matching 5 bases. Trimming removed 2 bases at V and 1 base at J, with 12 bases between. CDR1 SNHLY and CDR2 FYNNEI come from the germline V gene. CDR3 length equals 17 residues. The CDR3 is CASSERGGESGANVLTF. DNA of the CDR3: TGTGCCAGCAGTGAACGGGGCGGAGAATCTGGGGCCAACGTCCTGACTTTC.

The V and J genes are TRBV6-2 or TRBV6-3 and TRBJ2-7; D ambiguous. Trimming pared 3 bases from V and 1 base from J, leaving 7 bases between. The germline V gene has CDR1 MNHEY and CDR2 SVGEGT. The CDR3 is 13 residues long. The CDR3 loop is CASSYGPSYEQYV. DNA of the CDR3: TGTGCCAGCAGTTATGGGCCTTCCTACGAGCAGTACGTC.

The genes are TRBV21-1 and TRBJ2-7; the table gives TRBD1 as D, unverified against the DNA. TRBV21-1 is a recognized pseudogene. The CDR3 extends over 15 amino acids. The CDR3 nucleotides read TGTGCCAGCTCCCAAGGGACAGGGGCCTCCTACGAGCAGTACTTC. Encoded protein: CASSQGTGASYEQYF.

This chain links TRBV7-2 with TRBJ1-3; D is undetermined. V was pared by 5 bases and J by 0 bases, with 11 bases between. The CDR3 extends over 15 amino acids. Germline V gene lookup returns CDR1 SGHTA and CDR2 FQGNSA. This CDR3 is CASSNRQASGNTIYF. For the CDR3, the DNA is TGTGCCAGCAGCAATCGACAAGCCTCTGGAAACACCATATATTTT.

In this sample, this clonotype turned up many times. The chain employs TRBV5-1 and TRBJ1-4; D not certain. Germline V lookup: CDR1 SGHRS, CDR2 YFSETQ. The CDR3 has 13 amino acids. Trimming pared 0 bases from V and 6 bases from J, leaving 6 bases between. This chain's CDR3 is CASSLVTDEKLFF. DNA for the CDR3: TGCGCCAGCAGCTTGGTCACGGATGAAAAACTGTTTTTT.

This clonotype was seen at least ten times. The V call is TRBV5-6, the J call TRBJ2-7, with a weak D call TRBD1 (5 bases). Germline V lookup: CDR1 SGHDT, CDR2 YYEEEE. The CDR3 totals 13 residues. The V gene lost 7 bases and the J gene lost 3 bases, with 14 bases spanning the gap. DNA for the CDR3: TGTGCCAGCTGGTCCAGGGTTAACTACGAGCAGTACGTC. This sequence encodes CASWSRVNYEQYV.

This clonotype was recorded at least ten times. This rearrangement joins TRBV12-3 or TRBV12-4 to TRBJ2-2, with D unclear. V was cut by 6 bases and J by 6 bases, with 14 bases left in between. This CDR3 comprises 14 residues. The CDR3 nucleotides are TGTGCCAGCAGAGAAGGCAGCCAGGCCGGGGAGCTGTTTTTT. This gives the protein CASREGSQAGELFF.

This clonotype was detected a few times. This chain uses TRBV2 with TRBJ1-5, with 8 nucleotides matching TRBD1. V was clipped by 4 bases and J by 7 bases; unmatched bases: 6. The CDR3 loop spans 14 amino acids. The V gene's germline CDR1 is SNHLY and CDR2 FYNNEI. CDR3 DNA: TGTGCCAGCAGTGGGGAACACAGGGGGCAGCCCCAGCATTTT. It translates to CASSGEHRGQPQHF.

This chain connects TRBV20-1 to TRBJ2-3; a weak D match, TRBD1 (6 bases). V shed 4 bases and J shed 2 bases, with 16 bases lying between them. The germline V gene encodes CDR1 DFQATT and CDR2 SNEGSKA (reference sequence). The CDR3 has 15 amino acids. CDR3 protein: CSATHMGHFTDTQYF. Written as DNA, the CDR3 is TGCAGTGCTACCCACATGGGACATTTCACAGATACGCAGTATTTT.

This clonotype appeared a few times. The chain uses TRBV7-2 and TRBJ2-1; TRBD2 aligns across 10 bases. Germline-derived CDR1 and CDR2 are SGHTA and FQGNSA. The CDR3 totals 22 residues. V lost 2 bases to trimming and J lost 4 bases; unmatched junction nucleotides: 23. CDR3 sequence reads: CASSLPAGKASGSRVGYNEQFF. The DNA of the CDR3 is TGTGCCAGCAGCTTACCCGCGGGAAAGGCTAGCGGGAGCAGGGTGGGGTACAATGAGCAGTTCTTC.

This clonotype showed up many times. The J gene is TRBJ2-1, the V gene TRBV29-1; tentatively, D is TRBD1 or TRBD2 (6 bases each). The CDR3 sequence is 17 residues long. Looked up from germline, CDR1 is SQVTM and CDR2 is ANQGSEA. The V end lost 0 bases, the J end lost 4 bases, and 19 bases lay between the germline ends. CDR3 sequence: CSVEEGPGGGKYNEQFF. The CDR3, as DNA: TGCAGCGTTGAAGAGGGGCCCGGGGGCGGGAAATACAATGAGCAGTTCTTC.